One and the same sample provided the 4 T cell receptor beta chains below, sequenced in a study of tumor-infiltrating lymphocytes in primary liver carcinoma. For each extraction, RNA and DNA were obtained together from around 18-30 mg of unsorted bulk tissue. Starting material of 500 to 600 ng total RNA yielded TCR beta cDNA via a constant-region primer. Three nested multiplex PCR rounds, a slightly modified ARM-PCR method, built the TCR beta libraries. A C-beta reverse primer was combined with TRBV1-TRBV30 forward primers in the first two PCR rounds, and each round had 10 cycles. TCRdb re-analysed the multiplex PCR reads in MiXCR, keeping a single row per CDR3 protein. The table shows almost 55,000 distinct CDR3 sequences, with around 79% occurring only once. The sample consisted of liver tumor tissue from sampling region 2. As for subset: tumor region T2, inferior pole. The source of these receptors is a man in his forties or fifties with primary liver carcinoma and hepatitis B virus infection.

A remark on this clonotype: Compared with germline, one end of the junction differs, possibly owing to a read error. The genes are TRBV12-5 and TRBJ1-1; D might be TRBD1 (5 bases). Per germline, CDR1 LGHNT and CDR2 FRNRAP. The CDR3 extends over 11 amino acids. CDR3 coding DNA: TGCGCTAGTGGGGGGAGCACTGAAACTTTCTTT. Translated: CASGGSTETFF.

For this clonotype: One end of the junction does not line up with germline, which may come from a read error. Written as DNA, the CDR3 is TGTGGCAGCAACCTGGGACTAGTGGAATTCAATGAGCAGTTCTTC. It translates to CGSNLGLVEFNEQFF. The chain recombines TRBV6-1 with TRBJ2-1; 8 positions match TRBD2. The CDR3 runs 15 residues. Germline values: CDR1 MNHNS, CDR2 SASEGT.

This clonotype appeared many times. DNA for the CDR3: TGTGCCCGAGGGGAGTTCTTCGCCGAGCAGTACTTC. As protein: CARGEFFAEQYF. The chain links TRBV2 to TRBJ2-7; D might be TRBD1 or TRBD2, each matching 5 bases. Germline CDR1 reads SNHLY; CDR2 reads FYNNEI. This CDR3 is 12 amino acids long. V was clipped by 11 bases and J by 6 bases, with 17 bases between them.

This clonotype was counted once. No conserved phenylalanine or tryptophan ends this CDR3, so it is likely a read error. The V and J genes are TRBV20-1 and TRBJ2-1, with 9 positions matching TRBD2. V lost 0 bases and J lost 2; bases outside the gene matches: 11. Germline V CDR1 and CDR2: DFQATT, SNEGSKA (reference sequence). This CDR3 is built from 18 residues. The CDR3 DNA reads TGCAGTGCTAGAGATCTTCGGGTAGCGGGAGAAGCCTACAATGAGCAGTTCCTA. Residues: CSARDLRVAGEAYNEQFL.